Presented here are 12 T cell receptor beta chains from one specimen sequenced in a study of Ad26.COV2.S vaccination and SARS-CoV-2 variants. Assay: immunoSEQ multiplex PCR; the TCRdb copy retains only in-frame clones and omits some. The data contain roughly 680,000 clones, around 89% of them singletons. Treatment indicated: roughly 18 received Ad26.COV2.S at low or high dose, single or two shots; about 5 received placebo; per-sample allocation not given. Vaccine and placebo recipients were sampled on day 63 after the first injection. The sequenced sample was peripheral blood, obtained in a trial of Ad26.COV2.S vaccine versus placebo. These receptors originate from a person aged 18-65 years who received the Ad26.COV2.S COVID-19 vaccine or a placebo.

The chain employs TRBV30 and TRBJ1-2; D is unresolved. CDR1 is GTSNPN, CDR2 SVGIG, per germline (reference sequence). This CDR3 contains 14 residues. V lost 0 bases and J 2 bases, leaving 10 bases between the germline ends. CDR3 nucleotides: TGTGCCTGGAGTGTCCAGGCGACCAACTATGGCTACACCTTC. It codes for CAWSVQATNYGYTF.

The J gene is TRBJ2-5, the V gene TRBV7-2; 7 nucleotides line up with TRBD2. Germline CDR1 is SGHTA and CDR2 is FQGNSA. CDR3 length: 14 residues. V was pared by 6 bases and J by 3 bases, with 7 bases of the junction left unmatched. CDR3 coding DNA: TGTGCCAGCAGTCCCAGGACTAGAAAAGAGACCCAGTACTTC. Protein sequence: CASSPRTRKETQYF.

The chain uses TRBV18 and TRBJ1-1; the match to TRBD1 covers 8 bases. This CDR3 is built from 15 residues. Losses at the gene ends were 3 bases for V and 4 bases for J; bases not matched to a gene: 7. The V gene's germline CDR1 is KGHSH and CDR2 LQKENI. CDR3 in DNA: TGTGCCAGCTCACCGCACAGGGGGTTCATCACTGAAGCTTTCTTT. It codes for CASSPHRGFITEAFF.

This clone turned up a few times. The chain combines TRBV6-5 with TRBJ1-6, with unresolved D. The CDR3 has 10 amino acids. V lost 11 bases, J lost 13 bases, and 12 bases lay in between. CDR1 and CDR2 from the germline V gene are MNHEY and SVGAGI. Here the CDR3 DNA reads TGTGCCGCGGGGAGGGATCCCCTCCACTTT. Protein sequence: CAAGRDPLHF.

The V and J genes are TRBV30 and TRBJ2-5; D remains unclear. V gave up 5 bases and J gave up 2 bases, with 9 bases separating them. Germline V gene data show CDR1 as GTSNPN and CDR2 as SVGIG (reference sequence). CDR3 length: 12 amino acids. The CDR3 DNA sequence: TGTGCCTGGGGGCCAGTACAAGAGACCCAGTACTTC. Its translation is CAWGPVQETQYF.

A note on this clone: The junction differs from germline at one of its ends, possibly a read error. The V call is TRBV6-1, the J call TRBJ1-3, with unresolved D. Germline V CDR1 and CDR2: MNHNS, SASEGT. CDR3 length: 13 residues. CDR3: CASSEVSENTIYF. CDR3 nucleotide sequence: TGTGCTAGCAGTGAGGTGTCGGAAAACACCATATATTTT.

The chain couples TRBV19 to TRBJ1-2; perhaps TRBD1 as D (5 bases). The V and J ends lost 5 bases and 4 bases respectively, with 20 bases between them. CDR1 is LNHDA, CDR2 SQIVND, per germline (reference sequence). The CDR3 loop spans 16 amino acids. The CDR3 coding sequence is TGTGCCAGTAGTCGGCAGGCTGGCGTGGGGGTCTATGGCTACACCTTC. This gives the protein CASSRQAGVGVYGYTF.

This sequence joins TRBV12-5 and TRBJ2-7, with D unclear. CDR3 length: 14 amino acids. Germline-derived CDR1 and CDR2 are LGHNT and FRNRAP. Deletions cut 2 bases from V and 3 bases from J, with 11 bases between. The DNA of the CDR3 is TGTGCTAGTGGTTTGCGGCCGCTCCTCTACGAGCAGTACTTC. Its protein is CASGLRPLLYEQYF. Using reference TRBV12-5 and TRBJ2-7 for the parts outside the CDR3, the full variable domain is DARVTQTPRHKVTEMGQEVTMRCQPILGHNTVFWYRQTMMQGLELLAYFRNRAPLDDSGMPKDRFSAEMPDATLATLKIQPSEPRDSAVYFCASGLRPLLYEQYFGPGTRLTVT.

This chain joins TRBV11-2 and TRBJ2-4, with 10 bases matching TRBD2. The CDR3 runs to 15 residues. Germline trimming cut 4 bases from V and 7 bases from J; bases unmatched to any gene: 7. Germline CDR1 SGHAT, CDR2 FQNNGV. CDR3 in amino acids: CASSSGSGGYNIQYF. CDR3 coding DNA: TGTGCCAGCAGCTCTGGTAGCGGGGGGTATAACATTCAGTACTTC.

For this clone: In the same sample, other DNA sequences code for this CDR3. The chain joins TRBV6-5 to TRBJ2-7, with TRBD2 matching over 7 bases. This CDR3 spans 15 amino acids. Trimming took 0 bases from V and 0 from J; bases not matched to a gene: 2. Germline loops: CDR1 MNHEY, CDR2 SVGAGI. In nucleotides, the CDR3 is TGTGCCAGCAGTTACTCGGGGGGGAGCTCCTACGAGCAGTACTTC. It translates to CASSYSGGSSYEQYF.

This clone was picked up one time. This chain uses TRBV7-3 with TRBJ2-1; D may correspond to TRBD1 or TRBD2 (6 bases each). Germline values: CDR1 SGHTA, CDR2 FQGTGA. CDR3 length: 15 amino acids. V lost 2 bases to trimming and J lost 5 bases, with 13 bases between them. DNA of the CDR3: TGTGCCAGCAGCTTATCCCGGGGGCCAGACAATGAGCAGTTCTTC. This gives the protein CASSLSRGPDNEQFF.

The chain couples TRBV29-1 to TRBJ2-2, with 8 bases identical to TRBD1. The V gene's germline CDR1 is SQVTM and CDR2 ANQGSEA. CDR3 length equals 14 residues. The V and J ends lost 6 bases and 0 bases, in that order; junction bases with no gene match: 3. As DNA, the CDR3 is TGCAGCGTCCGGACAGGGACGAACACCGGGGAGCTGTTTTTT. It specifies CSVRTGTNTGELFF.